This is a list of T cell receptor beta chains from one sample in a study of cytomegalovirus exposure and HLA in healthy donors. Method: immunoSEQ multiplex PCR; TCRdb's copy keeps in-frame clones and lacks some. The sample consists of some 170,000 clones, almost 80% of them appearing once. The sample taken for sequencing was PBMCs. These receptors came from a man in his forties or fifties in good health and CMV-seropositive. Each CDR3 is given with its conserved first and last residue. D genes are given only for firm matches. Only part of the rows carry a size: once, few, many, or a class if the clone is expanded.

CDR3 protein: CASSPDRGDGYTF
CDR3 DNA: TGTGCCAGCAGCCCCGACAGGGGCGACGGCTACACCTTC
clone size: NA
V gene: TRBV9
J gene: TRBJ1-2
D gene: TRBD1

CDR3 protein: CASSKSTGLLPYEQYF
CDR3 DNA: TGTGCCAGCAGTAAATCGACAGGGCTCCTGCCTTACGAGCAGTACTTC
clone size: NA
V gene: TRBV28
J gene: TRBJ2-7
D gene: TRBD1

CDR3 protein: CASSVGTSHNEQFF
CDR3 DNA: TGCGCCAGCAGCGTCGGGACTAGCCACAATGAGCAGTTCTTC
clone size: NA
V gene: TRBV5-1
J gene: TRBJ2-1
D gene: TRBD2

CDR3 protein: CSVGWDRGRETQYF
CDR3 DNA: TGCAGCGTTGGGTGGGACAGGGGTAGGGAGACCCAGTACTTC
clone size: NA
V gene: TRBV29-1
J gene: TRBJ2-5
D gene: TRBD1

CDR3 protein: CASSYSSSPRTGELFF
CDR3 DNA: TGTGCCAGCAGTTACTCCTCGTCCCCCCGCACCGGGGAGCTGTTTTTT
clone size: NA
V gene: TRBV6-6
J gene: TRBJ2-2
D gene: NA

CDR3 protein: CASSQDFSRGRNEQFF
CDR3 DNA: TGCGCCAGCAGCCAAGATTTCTCCAGGGGACGGAATGAGCAGTTCTTC
clone size: NA
V gene: TRBV4-1
J gene: TRBJ2-1
D gene: NA

CDR3 protein: CASSPRTSGISTDTQYF
CDR3 DNA: TGTGCCAGCAGTCCGCGGACTAGCGGCATAAGCACAGATACGCAGTATTTT
clone size: NA
V gene: TRBV27
J gene: TRBJ2-3
D gene: TRBD2

CDR3 protein: CASSSPGLAPYTQYF
CDR3 DNA: TGTGCCAGCAGCTCACCGGGACTAGCTCCTTATACGCAGTATTTT
clone size: few
V gene: TRBV7-3
J gene: TRBJ2-3
D gene: TRBD2

CDR3 protein: CASSLSRGRATDTQYF
CDR3 DNA: TGTGCCAGCAGCTTGTCGCGCGGGAGGGCGACAGATACGCAGTATTTT
clone size: NA
V gene: TRBV5-4
J gene: TRBJ2-3
D gene: TRBD2

CDR3 protein: CASSPLGQINEKLFF
CDR3 DNA: TGTGCCAGCAGTCCCTTGGGACAGATTAATGAAAAACTGTTTTTT
clone size: NA
V gene: TRBV27
J gene: TRBJ1-4
D gene: TRBD1

CDR3 protein: CASEKYTGELFF
CDR3 DNA: TGTGCCAGCGAGAAGTACACCGGGGAGCTGTTTTTT
clone size: NA
V gene: TRBV25-1
J gene: TRBJ2-2
D gene: NA